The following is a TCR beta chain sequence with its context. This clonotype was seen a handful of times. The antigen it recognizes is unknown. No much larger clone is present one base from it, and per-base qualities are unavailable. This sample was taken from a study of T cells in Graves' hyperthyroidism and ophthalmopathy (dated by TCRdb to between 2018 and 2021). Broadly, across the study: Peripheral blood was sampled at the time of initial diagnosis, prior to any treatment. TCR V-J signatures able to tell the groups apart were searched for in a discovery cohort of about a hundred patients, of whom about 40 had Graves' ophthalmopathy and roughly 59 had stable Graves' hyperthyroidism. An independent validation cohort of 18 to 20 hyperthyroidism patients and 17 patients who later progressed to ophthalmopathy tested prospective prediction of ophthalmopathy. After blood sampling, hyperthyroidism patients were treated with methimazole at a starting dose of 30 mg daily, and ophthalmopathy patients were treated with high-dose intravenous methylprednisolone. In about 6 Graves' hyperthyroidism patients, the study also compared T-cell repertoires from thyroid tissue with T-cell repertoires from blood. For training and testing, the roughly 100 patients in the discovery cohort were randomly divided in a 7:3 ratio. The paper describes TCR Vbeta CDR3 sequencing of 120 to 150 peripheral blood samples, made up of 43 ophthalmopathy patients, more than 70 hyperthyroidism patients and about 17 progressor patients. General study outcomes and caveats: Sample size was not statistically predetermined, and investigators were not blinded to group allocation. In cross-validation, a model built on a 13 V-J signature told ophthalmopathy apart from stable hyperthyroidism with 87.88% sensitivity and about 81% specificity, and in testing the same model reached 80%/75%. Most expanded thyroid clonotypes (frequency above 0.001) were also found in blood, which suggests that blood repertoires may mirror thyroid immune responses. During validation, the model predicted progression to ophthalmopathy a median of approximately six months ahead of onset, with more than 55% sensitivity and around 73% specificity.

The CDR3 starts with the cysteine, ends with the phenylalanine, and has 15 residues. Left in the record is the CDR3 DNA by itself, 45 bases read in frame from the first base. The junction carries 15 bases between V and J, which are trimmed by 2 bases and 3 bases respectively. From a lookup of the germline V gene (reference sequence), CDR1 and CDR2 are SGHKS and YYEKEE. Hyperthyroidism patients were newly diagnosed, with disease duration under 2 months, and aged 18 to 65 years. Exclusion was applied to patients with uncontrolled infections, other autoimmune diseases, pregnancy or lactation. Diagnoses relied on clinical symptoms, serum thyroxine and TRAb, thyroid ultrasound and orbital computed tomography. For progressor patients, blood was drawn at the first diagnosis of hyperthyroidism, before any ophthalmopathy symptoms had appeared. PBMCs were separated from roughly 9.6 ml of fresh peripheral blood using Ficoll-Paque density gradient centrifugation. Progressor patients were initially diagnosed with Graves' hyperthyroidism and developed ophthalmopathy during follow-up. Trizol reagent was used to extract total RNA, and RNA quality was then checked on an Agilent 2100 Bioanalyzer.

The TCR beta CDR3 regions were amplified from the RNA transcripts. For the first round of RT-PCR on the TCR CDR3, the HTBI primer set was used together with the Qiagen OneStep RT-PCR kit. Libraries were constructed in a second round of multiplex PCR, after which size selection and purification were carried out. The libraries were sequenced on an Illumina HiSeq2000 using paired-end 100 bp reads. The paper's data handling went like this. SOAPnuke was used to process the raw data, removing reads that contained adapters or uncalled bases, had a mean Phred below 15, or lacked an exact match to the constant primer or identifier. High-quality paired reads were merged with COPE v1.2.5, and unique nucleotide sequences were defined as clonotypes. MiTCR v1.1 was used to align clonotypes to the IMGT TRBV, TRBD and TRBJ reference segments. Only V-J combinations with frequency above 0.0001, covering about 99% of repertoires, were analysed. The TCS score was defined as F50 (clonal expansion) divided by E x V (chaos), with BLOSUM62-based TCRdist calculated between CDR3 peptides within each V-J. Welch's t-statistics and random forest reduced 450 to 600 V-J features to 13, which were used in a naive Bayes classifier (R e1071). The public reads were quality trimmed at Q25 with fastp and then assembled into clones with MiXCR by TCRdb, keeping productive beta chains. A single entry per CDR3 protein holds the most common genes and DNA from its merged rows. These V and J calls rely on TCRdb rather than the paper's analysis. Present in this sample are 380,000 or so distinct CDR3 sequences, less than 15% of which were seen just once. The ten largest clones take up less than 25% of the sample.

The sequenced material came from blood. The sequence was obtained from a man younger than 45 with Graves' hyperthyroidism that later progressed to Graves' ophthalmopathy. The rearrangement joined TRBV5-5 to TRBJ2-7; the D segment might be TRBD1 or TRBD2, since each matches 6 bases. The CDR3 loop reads CASSFLFGGGYEQYF. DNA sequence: TGTGCCAGCAGCTTCCTCTTTGGAGGGGGCTACGAGCAGTACTTC.